Following are 14 T cell receptor beta chains from one sample sequenced in a study of regulatory T cells in long-lasting Graves disease. Time point in this sample: newly diagnosed GD, antithyroid drugs for less than 3 months. PBMC-derived RNA was used for the TCR library. For TCR beta, libraries came from iRepertoire HTBI primers and Arm-PCR of CDR3 regions. TCRdb reprocessed the multiplex PCR reads with MiXCR, giving one entry per CDR3 protein. The sample records hundreds of thousands of distinct CDR3 sequences, roughly 13% being singletons. This sample was also put to use in a study of T cells in Graves' hyperthyroidism and ophthalmopathy.

The input for sequencing was peripheral blood mononuclear cells (PBMCs), taken at new diagnosis, from a patient treated with antithyroid drugs. These TCRs come from a man between 25 and 39 years old with Graves disease.

Many counts were recorded for this clonotype. The chain has TRBV5-1 and TRBJ1-1; D is ambiguous. The germline V gene encodes CDR1 SGHRS and CDR2 YFSETQ. The CDR3 totals 14 residues. The germline V and J ends were trimmed by 4 bases and 1 base, with 11 bases remaining between them. CDR3 in DNA: TGCGCCAGCAGCCGCTTGAGCCAGAACACTGAAGCTTTCTTT. Translating gives CASSRLSQNTEAFF.

The genes are TRBV10-2 and TRBJ2-2; the match to TRBD1 covers 9 bases. CDR1 is WSHSY and CDR2 is SAAADI in the germline V gene. The CDR3 extends over 13 amino acids. J lost 7 bases, V lost 7 bases, and 4 bases had no gene match. DNA for the CDR3: TGCGCCAGCACCACGACAGGGGGCGGGGAGCTGTTTTTT. It is translated as CASTTTGGGELFF.

This clonotype showed up just a few times. A read error may account for a junction end that differs from germline. The rearrangement joins TRBV5-1 to TRBJ1-1; 7 bases are a match to TRBD1. Germline-derived CDR1 and CDR2 are SGHRS and YFSETQ. This CDR3 spans 14 amino acids. CDR3 residues: CASSWTGLNTGAFF. CDR3 DNA sequence: TGCGCCAGCAGCTGGACAGGTTTGAACACTGGAGCTTTCTTT.

This clonotype was seen many times. The rearrangement uses TRBV7-9 and TRBJ2-1, with D unresolved. V lost 2 bases and J lost 6, with 11 bases in between. CDR3 length equals 14 residues. Germline V gene data show CDR1 as SEHNR and CDR2 as FQNEAQ (reference sequence). The CDR3 is CASSLKYGSNEQFF. The DNA for the CDR3 is TGTGCCAGCAGCTTAAAGTATGGCTCCAATGAGCAGTTCTTC.

This clonotype turned up a few times. A read error is possible here, since a much larger clone lies one base away. The J gene is TRBJ1-1, the V gene TRBV28; D call uncertain. Germline V lookup: CDR1 MDHEN, CDR2 SYDVKM. The CDR3 is 11 residues long. CDR3 nucleotide sequence: TGTGCCAGCAGGGATTACACTGAAGTTTTCTTT. Its translation: CASRDYTEVFF.

The table lists this clonotype with many counts. The chain joins TRBV6-1 to TRBJ2-3, with D hard to call. This CDR3 has 12 residues. Germline assignment: CDR1 MNHNS and CDR2 SASEGT. V gave up 1 base and J gave up 4 bases, with 3 bases separating them. The CDR3 here is CASSEDPDTQYF. The CDR3, as DNA: TGTGCCAGCAGTGAAGATCCAGATACGCAGTATTTT.

DNA for the CDR3: TGCGCCAGCAGCCAAGGGGAAGGGACGAACTATGGCTACACCTTC. It translates to CASSQGEGTNYGYTF. V gene TRBV4-1 combines with J gene TRBJ1-2; the D gene is possibly TRBD1 (5 bases). Germline V CDR1 and CDR2: MGHRA, YSYEKL. The V and J ends lost 1 base and 2 bases respectively, with 11 bases between them. CDR3 size: 15 residues.

The chain uses TRBV5-1 and TRBJ2-7, with D uncertain. CDR3 length: 15 residues. The germline CDR1 and CDR2 sequences are SGHRS and YFSETQ. Deletions cut 0 bases from V and 5 bases from J, with 15 bases between. The CDR3 DNA sequence: TGCGCCAGCAGCTTGGATTTGAACACAAGGGACGAGCAGTACTTC. Translated: CASSLDLNTRDEQYF.

This clonotype was picked up many times. The chain links TRBV27 to TRBJ2-6, with D perhaps TRBD2 (5 bases). V was shortened by 6 bases and J by 0 bases, with 9 bases between the two germline ends. This CDR3 comprises 15 residues. Per the germline V gene, CDR1 is MNHEY and CDR2 is SMNVEV (reference sequence). The CDR3 loop reads CASRPGGSGANVLTF. In DNA form, the CDR3 reads TGTGCCAGCAGACCCGGAGGCTCTGGGGCCAACGTCCTGACTTTC. Based on the CDR3 plus reference TRBV27 and TRBJ2-6, the full variable domain is EAQVTQNPRYLITVTGKKLTVTCSQNMNHEYMSWYRQDPGLGLRQIYYSMNVEVTDKGDVPEGYKVSRKEKRNFPLILESPSPNQTSLYFCASRPGGSGANVLTFGAGSRLTVL.

The rearrangement uses TRBV7-9 and TRBJ1-1; D gene uncertain. Germline V gene lookup returns CDR1 SEHNR and CDR2 FQNEAQ (reference sequence). V was shortened by 2 bases and J by 5 bases, with 18 bases between the two germline ends. The CDR3 spans 16 residues. The CDR3 is CASSLTGRRKGTEAFF. The CDR3 DNA sequence: TGTGCCAGCAGCTTAACGGGCAGGAGGAAAGGGACTGAAGCTTTCTTT.

This clonotype was detected many times. In DNA form, the CDR3 reads TGTGCCTGGAGTGTACTAGCGGGAGACACCGGGGAGCTGTTTTTT. Encoded protein: CAWSVLAGDTGELFF. This chain connects TRBV30 to TRBJ2-2; 11 bases are shared with TRBD2. Germline V lookup: CDR1 GTSNPN, CDR2 SVGIG (reference sequence). Losses at the gene ends were 0 bases for V and 3 bases for J; bases not matched to a gene: 0. This CDR3 has 15 amino acids. Drawing the rest from reference TRBV30 and TRBJ2-2, the complete variable domain is SQTIHQWPATLVQPVGSPLSLECTVEGTSNPNLYWYRQAAGRGLQLLFYSVGIGQISSEVPQNLSASRPQDRQFILSSKKLLLSDSGFYLCAWSVLAGDTGELFFGEGSRLTVL.

For the CDR3, the DNA is TGTGCCAGCAGTTTAGCGCCGGCTAGCGGGGCCTACGAGCAGTACTTC. Residues: CASSLAPASGAYEQYF. The V and J genes are TRBV12-3 or TRBV12-4 and TRBJ2-7; 9 bases fit TRBD2. The V segment lost 0 bases and the J segment 2 bases; nucleotides outside the gene matches: 5. The CDR3 is made up of 16 amino acids.

This clonotype was found a few times. J is TRBJ1-2 and V is TRBV30; D remains ambiguous. The germline CDR1 and CDR2 sequences are GTSNPN and SVGIG (reference sequence). Trimming took 5 bases from V and 8 from J, leaving 21 bases between them. The CDR3 length is 14 residues. The CDR3: CAWGADSNSEGYTF. CDR3 DNA sequence: TGTGCCTGGGGTGCGGACTCTAACTCGGAGGGCTACACCTTC.

This clonotype was counted at least ten times. V and J are TRBV6-5 and TRBJ2-5; 8 bases agree with TRBD1. The CDR3 runs 17 residues. Germline CDR1 and CDR2: MNHEY and SVGAGI. The V segment lost 2 bases and the J segment 5 bases; nucleotides outside the gene matches: 13. The CDR3 spells CASSYGQGEIRAETQYF. DNA of the CDR3: TGTGCCAGCAGTTACGGACAGGGTGAGATACGGGCGGAGACCCAGTACTTC.